The 10 T cell receptor beta chains below all came from one sample that was sequenced in a study of cytomegalovirus exposure and HLA in healthy donors. 13 Jbeta primers and 60 Vbeta primers were used for the PCR. Sequencing was performed with immunoSEQ multiplex PCR; in TCRdb, only in-frame clones are kept and a portion is missing. The sample's table shows about 160,000 clones. The sequenced material came from PBMCs. Every receptor here comes from a woman aged 60-75 years in good health and CMV-seronegative.

The rearrangement uses TRBV4-1 and TRBJ1-1, with a possible D match to TRBD1 (5 bases). V dropped 4 bases and J dropped 6 bases, with 27 bases sitting between them. The CDR3 is 18 amino acids. CDR1 is MGHRA and CDR2 is YSYEKL in the germline V gene. CDR3 in amino acids: CASSLERQTISGGSEAFF. CDR3 nucleotide sequence: TGCGCCAGCAGCCTAGAACGACAGACTATCTCAGGAGGGTCTGAAGCTTTCTTT.

This sequence joins TRBV6-5 and TRBJ1-3; 10 bases align to TRBD1. Germline-derived CDR1 and CDR2 are MNHEY and SVGAGI. Losses at the gene ends were 5 bases for V and 4 bases for J; bases not matched to a gene: 5. This CDR3 has 15 residues. CDR3 sequence: CASSPDRGPGNTIYF. In nucleotides, the CDR3 is TGTGCCAGCAGTCCAGACAGGGGGCCCGGAAACACCATATATTTT.

V and J are TRBV9 and TRBJ2-1, with D possibly TRBD2 on 6 matching bases. Germline-derived CDR1 and CDR2 are SGDLS and YYNGEE. CDR3 size: 14 residues. Trimming left V 3 bases short and J 4 bases short, with 11 bases between. CDR3 loop: CASSGDWDYNEQFF. CDR3 sequence (DNA): TGTGCCAGCAGCGGGGACTGGGATTACAATGAGCAGTTCTTC.

Here the CDR3 DNA reads TGTGCCAGCAGCTTAGTTGGGCGGGACCGGGGTGGCTACACCTTC. Protein: CASSLVGRDRGGYTF. The chain has TRBV7-2 and TRBJ1-2; D perhaps matches TRBD1 (5 bases). Trimming left V 1 base short and J 7 bases short, with 16 bases between. The CDR3 extends over 15 amino acids. In germline, CDR1 is SGHTA, CDR2 FQGNSA.

The chain recombines TRBV29-1 with TRBJ2-1; 11 nucleotides align to TRBD2. The germline CDR1 and CDR2 sequences are SQVTM and ANQGSEA. After removal of 6 bases from V and 8 bases from J, the junction contained 9 bases not matched to a gene. The CDR3 has 14 amino acids. CDR3 nucleotide sequence: TGCAGCGTCGCTCGGACTAGCGGGTACGATGAGCAGTTCTTC. It is translated as CSVARTSGYDEQFF.

This chain links TRBV5-1 with TRBJ1-4, with 10 bases aligning to TRBD1. Germline V CDR1 and CDR2: SGHRS, YFSETQ. The CDR3 is made up of 15 amino acids. Unmatched junction bases numbered 6, after V lost 4 bases and J lost 6 bases. The CDR3 DNA sequence: TGCGCCAGCAGCATTAGGACAGGGGGGGATGAAAAACTGTTTTTT. It encodes CASSIRTGGDEKLFF.

This chain joins TRBV27 and TRBJ2-5, with 7 bases identical to TRBD1. This CDR3 region has 14 residues. V dropped 6 bases and J dropped 1; count of bases not matched to a gene: 5. CDR1 is MNHEY, CDR2 SMNVEV, per germline (reference sequence). For the CDR3, the DNA is TGTGCCAGCAGCCTGACAGGGATCCAAGAGACCCAGTACTTC. It yields the protein CASSLTGIQETQYF.

The chain recombines TRBV10-1 with TRBJ2-1; D is perhaps TRBD1 (8 bases). The CDR3 loop spans 16 amino acids. V gave up 3 bases and J gave up 7 bases, with 19 bases separating them. Per the germline V gene, CDR1 is WNHNN and CDR2 is SYGVQD (reference sequence). Here the CDR3 reads CASSDGGAGGWNEQFF. Written as DNA, the CDR3 is TGCGCCAGCAGTGATGGGGGGGCAGGGGGCTGGAATGAGCAGTTCTTC.

The chain recombines TRBV15 with TRBJ2-3; D might be TRBD2 (5 bases). This CDR3 is built from 14 residues. Trimming shortened V by 8 bases and J by 0 bases, and 12 bases separated the two germline ends. Germline V gene data show CDR1 as LNHNV and CDR2 as YYDKDF (reference sequence). The CDR3 coding sequence is TGTGCCACCCGAAGGAGCGGTAGCACAGATACGCAGTATTTT. It yields the protein CATRRSGSTDTQYF.

CDR3 nucleotide sequence: TGTGCCAGCAGCTTAGTCCAGGGCCCTTACAACTATGGCTACACCTTC. Translated: CASSLVQGPYNYGYTF. J is TRBJ1-2 and V is TRBV11-2; D possibly corresponds to TRBD1 (5 bases). The CDR3 is 16 residues long. Germline lookup yields CDR1 SGHAT and CDR2 FQNNGV. V was trimmed by 1 base and J by 2 bases, leaving 14 bases between them.